This T cell receptor (beta chain) was captured by sequencing in a study of blood T cell repertoires in COVID-19. Adults between roughly 18 and 95 years of age took part from 24 US areas. Within 2 weeks before study entry, exposed participants met a COVID-19 case. As handled by the study authors: Amplification of reference gene primers provided the estimated nucleated cell counts. Assay: immunoSEQ multiplex PCR; the TCRdb copy retains only in-frame clones and omits some. The V and J calls and clone size come from that table; D and trimming were worked out from the DNA. This sample yields 200,000 to 250,000 clones, of which 86% are seen a single time; approximately 4% belongs to the top ten. The CDR3 consists of 15 residues. The germline CDR1 and CDR2 sequences are SGHRS and YFSETQ. V lost 3 bases, J lost 6 bases, and 1 base stayed unmatched.

Sequencing was done on a sample of PBMCs or T cells enriched from blood (not recorded which). This receptor was obtained from a woman between 25 and 40 years old who had been exposed to COVID-19. The chain combines TRBV5-1 with TRBJ2-2; 14 bases map to TRBD2. CDR3 coding DNA: TGCGCCAGCAGCTCGACTAGCGGGGGGGCCGGGGAGCTGTTTTTT. Protein sequence: CASSSTSGGAGELFF.